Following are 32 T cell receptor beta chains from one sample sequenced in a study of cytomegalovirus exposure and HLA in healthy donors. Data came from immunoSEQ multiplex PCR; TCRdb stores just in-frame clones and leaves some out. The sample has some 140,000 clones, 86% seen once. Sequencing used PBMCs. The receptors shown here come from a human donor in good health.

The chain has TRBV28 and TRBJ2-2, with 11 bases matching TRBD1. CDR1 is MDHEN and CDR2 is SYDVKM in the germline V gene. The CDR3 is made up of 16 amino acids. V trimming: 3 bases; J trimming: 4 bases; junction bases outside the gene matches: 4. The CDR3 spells CASSFTDRGRTGELFF. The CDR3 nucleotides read TGTGCCAGCAGTTTTACGGACAGGGGGCGCACCGGGGAGCTGTTTTTT.

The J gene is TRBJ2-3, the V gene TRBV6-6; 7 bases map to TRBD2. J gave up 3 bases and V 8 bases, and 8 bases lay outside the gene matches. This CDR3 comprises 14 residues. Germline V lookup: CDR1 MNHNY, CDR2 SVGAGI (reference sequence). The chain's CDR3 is CASARTSSTDTQYF. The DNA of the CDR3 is TGTGCCAGCGCTAGGACTAGTAGTACAGATACGCAGTATTTT.

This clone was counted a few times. CDR3 residues: CASSSPQGRPPRYNEQFF. As DNA, the CDR3 is TGTGCCAGCAGCTCCCCCCAGGGCAGGCCGCCACGCTACAATGAGCAGTTCTTC. The genes are TRBV11-2 and TRBJ2-1, with D maybe TRBD1 (5 bases). Germline values: CDR1 SGHAT, CDR2 FQNNGV. CDR3 length: 18 residues. The V end was cut by 4 bases, the J end by 3 bases, with 22 bases between.

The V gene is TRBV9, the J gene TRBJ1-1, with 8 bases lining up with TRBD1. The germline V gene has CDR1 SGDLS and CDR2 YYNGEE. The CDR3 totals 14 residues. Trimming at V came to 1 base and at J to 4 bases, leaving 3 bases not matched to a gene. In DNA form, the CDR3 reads TGTGCCAGCAGCGTAAGGGACAGGCCCACTGAAGCTTTCTTT. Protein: CASSVRDRPTEAFF. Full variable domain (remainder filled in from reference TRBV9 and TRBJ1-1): DSGVTQTPKHLITATGQRVTLRCSPRSGDLSVYWYQQSLDQGLQFLIQYYNGEERAKGNILERFSAQQFPDLHSELNLSSLELGDSALYFCASSVRDRPTEAFFGQGTRLTVV.

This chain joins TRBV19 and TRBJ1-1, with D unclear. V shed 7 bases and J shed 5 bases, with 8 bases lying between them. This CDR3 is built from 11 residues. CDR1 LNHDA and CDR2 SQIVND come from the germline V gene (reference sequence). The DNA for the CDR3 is TGTGCCAGTAAGGAGGGTACTGAAGCTTTCTTT. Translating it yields CASKEGTEAFF.

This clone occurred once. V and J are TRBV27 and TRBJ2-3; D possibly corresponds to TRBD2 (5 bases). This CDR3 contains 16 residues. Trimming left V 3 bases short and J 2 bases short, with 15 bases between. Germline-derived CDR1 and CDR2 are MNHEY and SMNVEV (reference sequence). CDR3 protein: CASSFTWTQSTDTQYF. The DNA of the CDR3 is TGTGCCAGCAGTTTTACTTGGACTCAATCCACAGATACGCAGTATTTT.

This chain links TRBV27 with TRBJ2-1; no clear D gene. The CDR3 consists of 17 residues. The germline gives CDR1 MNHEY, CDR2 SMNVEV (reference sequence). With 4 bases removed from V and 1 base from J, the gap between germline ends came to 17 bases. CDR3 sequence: CASSYLGGDSSYNEQFF. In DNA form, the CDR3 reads TGTGCCAGCAGTTACCTTGGCGGAGACTCTTCCTACAATGAGCAGTTCTTC.

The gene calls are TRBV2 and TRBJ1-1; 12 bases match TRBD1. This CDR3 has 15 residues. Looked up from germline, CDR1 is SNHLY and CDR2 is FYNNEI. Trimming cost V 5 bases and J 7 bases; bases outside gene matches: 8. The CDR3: CASSNPGTGGIEAFF. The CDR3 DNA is TGTGCCAGCAGTAATCCCGGGACAGGGGGCATTGAAGCTTTCTTT.

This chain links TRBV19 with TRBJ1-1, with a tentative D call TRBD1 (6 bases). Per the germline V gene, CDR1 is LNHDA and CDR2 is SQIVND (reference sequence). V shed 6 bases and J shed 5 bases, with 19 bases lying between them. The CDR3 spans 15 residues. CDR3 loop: CASRFKQGVGTEAFF. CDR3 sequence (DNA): TGTGCCAGTAGATTCAAACAGGGTGTGGGGACTGAAGCTTTCTTT.

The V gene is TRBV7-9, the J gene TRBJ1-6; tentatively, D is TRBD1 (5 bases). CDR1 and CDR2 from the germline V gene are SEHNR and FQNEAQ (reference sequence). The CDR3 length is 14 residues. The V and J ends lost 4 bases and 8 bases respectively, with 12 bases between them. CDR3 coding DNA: TGTGCCAGCAGCTCTCCAGGGAATGATTCACCCCTCCACTTT. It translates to CASSSPGNDSPLHF. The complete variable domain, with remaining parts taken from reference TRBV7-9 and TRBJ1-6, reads DTGVSQNPRHKITKRGQNVTFRCDPISEHNRLYWYRQTLGQGPEFLTYFQNEAQLEKSRLLSDRFSAERPKGSFSTLEIQRTEQGDSAMYLCASSSPGNDSPLHFGNGTRLTVT.

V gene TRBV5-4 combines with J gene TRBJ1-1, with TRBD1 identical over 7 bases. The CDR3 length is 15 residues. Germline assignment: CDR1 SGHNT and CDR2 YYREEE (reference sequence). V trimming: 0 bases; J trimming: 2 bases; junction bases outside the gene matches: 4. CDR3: CASSLARQGNTEAFF. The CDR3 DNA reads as TGTGCCAGCAGCTTGGCCCGACAGGGCAACACTGAAGCTTTCTTT.

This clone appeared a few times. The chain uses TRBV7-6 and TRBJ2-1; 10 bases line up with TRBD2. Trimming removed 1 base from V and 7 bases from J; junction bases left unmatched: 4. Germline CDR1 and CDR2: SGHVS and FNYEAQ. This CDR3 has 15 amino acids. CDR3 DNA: TGTGCCAGCAGCTTAGATCTAGCGGGAGCGAATGAGCAGTTCTTC. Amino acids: CASSLDLAGANEQFF.

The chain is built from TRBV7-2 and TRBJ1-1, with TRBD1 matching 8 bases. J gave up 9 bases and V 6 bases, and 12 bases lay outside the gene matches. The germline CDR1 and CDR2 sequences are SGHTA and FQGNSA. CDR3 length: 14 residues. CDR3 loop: CASSSGGARVKAFF. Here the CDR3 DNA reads TGTGCCAGCAGTTCAGGGGGCGCGAGGGTGAAAGCTTTCTTT.

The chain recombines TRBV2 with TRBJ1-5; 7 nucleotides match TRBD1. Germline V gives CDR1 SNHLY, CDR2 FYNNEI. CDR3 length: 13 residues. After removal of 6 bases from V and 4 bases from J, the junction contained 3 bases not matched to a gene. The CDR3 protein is CASSPDRNQPQHF. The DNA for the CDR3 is TGTGCCAGCAGCCCGGACAGGAATCAGCCCCAGCATTTT.

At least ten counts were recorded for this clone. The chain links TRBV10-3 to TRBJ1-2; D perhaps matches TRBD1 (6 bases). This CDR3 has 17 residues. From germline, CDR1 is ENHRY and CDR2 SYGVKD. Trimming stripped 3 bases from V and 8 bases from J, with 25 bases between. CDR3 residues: CAISDLVRGGESSGYTF. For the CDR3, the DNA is TGTGCCATCAGTGATCTTGTCAGGGGAGGGGAATCATCAGGCTACACCTTC.

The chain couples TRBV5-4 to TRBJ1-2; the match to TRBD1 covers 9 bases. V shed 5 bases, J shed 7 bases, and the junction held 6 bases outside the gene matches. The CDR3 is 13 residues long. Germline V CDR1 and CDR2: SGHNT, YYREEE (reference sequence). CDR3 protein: CASSRDREGGYTF. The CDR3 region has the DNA TGTGCCAGCAGTCGGGACAGGGAGGGTGGCTACACCTTC.

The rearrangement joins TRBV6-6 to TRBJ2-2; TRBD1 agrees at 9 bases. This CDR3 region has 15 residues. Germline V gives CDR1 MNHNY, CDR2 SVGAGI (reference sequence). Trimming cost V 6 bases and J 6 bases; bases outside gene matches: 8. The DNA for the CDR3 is TGTGCCAGCAGCCTTAGACAGGGGGGACCCGGGGAGCTGTTTTTT. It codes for CASSLRQGGPGELFF.

CDR3: CASSSLRGGYEQYF. DNA for the CDR3: TGTGCCAGCAGTTCCCTGCGGGGGGGCTACGAGCAGTACTTC. The chain is built from TRBV27 and TRBJ2-7; 9 bases map to TRBD2. The CDR3 sequence is 14 residues long. Trimming at V came to 4 bases and at J to 3 bases, leaving 4 bases not matched to a gene. Germline loops: CDR1 MNHEY, CDR2 SMNVEV (reference sequence).

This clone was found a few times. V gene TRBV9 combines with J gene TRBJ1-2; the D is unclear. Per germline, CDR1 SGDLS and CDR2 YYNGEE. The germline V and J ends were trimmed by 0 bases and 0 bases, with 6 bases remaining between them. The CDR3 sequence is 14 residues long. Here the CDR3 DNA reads TGTGCCAGCAGCGTAGCCTCCGCTAACTATGGCTACACCTTC. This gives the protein CASSVASANYGYTF.

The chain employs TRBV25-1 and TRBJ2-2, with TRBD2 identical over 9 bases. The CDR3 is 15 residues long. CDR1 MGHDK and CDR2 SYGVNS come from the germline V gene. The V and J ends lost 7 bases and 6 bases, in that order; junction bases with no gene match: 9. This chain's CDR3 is CASTPHSGGSGELFF. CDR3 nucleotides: TGTGCCAGCACTCCGCATAGCGGGGGTTCCGGGGAGCTGTTTTTT.

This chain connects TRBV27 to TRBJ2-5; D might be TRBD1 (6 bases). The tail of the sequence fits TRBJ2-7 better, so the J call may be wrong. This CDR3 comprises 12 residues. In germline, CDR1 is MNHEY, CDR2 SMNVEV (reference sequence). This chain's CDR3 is CASSRLRGEQYF. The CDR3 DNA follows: TGTGCCAGCAGTCGCCTCAGGGGCGAGCAGTACTTC.

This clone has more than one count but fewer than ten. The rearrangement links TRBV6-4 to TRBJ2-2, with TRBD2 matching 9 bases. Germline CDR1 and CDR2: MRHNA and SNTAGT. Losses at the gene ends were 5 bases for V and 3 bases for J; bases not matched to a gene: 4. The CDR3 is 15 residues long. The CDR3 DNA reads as TGTGCCAGCAGTCCTGGGACTAGCCACACCGGGGAGCTGTTTTTT. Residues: CASSPGTSHTGELFF.

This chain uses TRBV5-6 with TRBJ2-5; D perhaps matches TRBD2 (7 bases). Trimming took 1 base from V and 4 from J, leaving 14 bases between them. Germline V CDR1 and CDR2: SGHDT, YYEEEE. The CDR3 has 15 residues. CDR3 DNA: TGTGCCAGCAGCTTGCGGGGCGGGGGCCTAGAGACCCAGTACTTC. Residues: CASSLRGGGLETQYF.

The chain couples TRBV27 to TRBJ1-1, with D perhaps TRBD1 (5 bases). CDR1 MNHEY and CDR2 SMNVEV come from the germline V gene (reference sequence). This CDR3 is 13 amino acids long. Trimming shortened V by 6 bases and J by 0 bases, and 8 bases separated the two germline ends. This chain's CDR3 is CASRTGVNTEAFF. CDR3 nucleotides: TGTGCCAGCAGAACGGGGGTGAACACTGAAGCTTTCTTT.

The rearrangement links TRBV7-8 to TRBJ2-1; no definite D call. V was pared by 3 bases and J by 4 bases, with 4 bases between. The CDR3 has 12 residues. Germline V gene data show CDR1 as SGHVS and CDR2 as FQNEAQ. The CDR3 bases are TGTGCCAGCAGCTTCCTATACAATGAGCAGTTCTTC. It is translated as CASSFLYNEQFF.

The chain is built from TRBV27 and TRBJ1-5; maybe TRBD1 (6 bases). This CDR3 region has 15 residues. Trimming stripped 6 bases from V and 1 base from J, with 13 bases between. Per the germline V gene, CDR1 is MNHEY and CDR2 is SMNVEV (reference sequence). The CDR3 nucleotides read TGTGCCAGCAGGCCAGGGGAGACGAGCAATCAGCCCCAGCATTTT. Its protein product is CASRPGETSNQPQHF.

CDR3 loop: CATSRDRREGRETQYF. In DNA, the CDR3 is TGTGCCACCAGCAGAGATCGGCGGGAGGGCCGGGAGACCCAGTACTTC. This chain links TRBV15 with TRBJ2-5; 9 bases match TRBD2. Germline V gene data show CDR1 as LNHNV and CDR2 as YYDKDF (reference sequence). This CDR3 contains 16 residues. V was pared by 0 bases and J by 5 bases, with 7 bases of the junction left unmatched. Full variable domain (missing parts from reference TRBV15 and TRBJ2-5): DAMVIQNPRYQVTQFGKPVTLSCSQTLNHNVMYWYQQKSSQAPKLLFHYYDKDFNNEADTPDNFQSRRPNTSFCFLDIRSPGLGDTAMYLCATSRDRREGRETQYFGPGTRLLVL.

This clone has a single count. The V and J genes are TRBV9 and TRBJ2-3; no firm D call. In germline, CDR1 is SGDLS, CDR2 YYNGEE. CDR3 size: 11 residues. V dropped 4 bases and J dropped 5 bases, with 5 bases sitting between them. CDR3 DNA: TGTGCCAGCAGCAATAAAGATACGCAGTATTTT. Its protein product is CASSNKDTQYF. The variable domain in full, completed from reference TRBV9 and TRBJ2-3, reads DSGVTQTPKHLITATGQRVTLRCSPRSGDLSVYWYQQSLDQGLQFLIQYYNGEERAKGNILERFSAQQFPDLHSELNLSSLELGDSALYFCASSNKDTQYFGPGTRLTVL.

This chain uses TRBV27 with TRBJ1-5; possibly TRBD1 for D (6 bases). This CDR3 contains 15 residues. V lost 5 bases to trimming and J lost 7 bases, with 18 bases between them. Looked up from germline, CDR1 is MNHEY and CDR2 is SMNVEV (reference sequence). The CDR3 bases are TGTGCCAGCAGTCCCATTTCAGGGGTAGGCCAGCCCCAGCATTTT. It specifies CASSPISGVGQPQHF.

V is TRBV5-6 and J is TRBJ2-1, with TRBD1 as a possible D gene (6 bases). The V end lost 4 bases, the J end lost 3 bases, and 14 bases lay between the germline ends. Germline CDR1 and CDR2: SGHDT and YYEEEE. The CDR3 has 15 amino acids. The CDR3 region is CASSPGTGRYNEQFF. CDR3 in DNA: TGTGCCAGCAGCCCGGGAACAGGGCGCTACAATGAGCAGTTCTTC.

The CDR3 reads CAISGTGGWAFF. CDR3 bases: TGTGCCATCAGTGGGACAGGGGGCTGGGCTTTCTTT. The V and J genes are TRBV10-3 and TRBJ1-1; TRBD1 matches at 11 bases. V was pared by 4 bases and J by 11 bases, with 3 bases of the junction left unmatched. Germline V gene lookup returns CDR1 ENHRY and CDR2 SYGVKD. The CDR3 runs 12 residues.

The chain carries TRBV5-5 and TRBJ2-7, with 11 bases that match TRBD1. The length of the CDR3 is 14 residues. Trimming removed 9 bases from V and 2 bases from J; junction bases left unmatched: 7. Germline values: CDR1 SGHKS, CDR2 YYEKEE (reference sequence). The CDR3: CATSPGQGAYEQYF. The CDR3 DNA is TGTGCCACCTCTCCGGGACAGGGGGCCTACGAGCAGTACTTC.